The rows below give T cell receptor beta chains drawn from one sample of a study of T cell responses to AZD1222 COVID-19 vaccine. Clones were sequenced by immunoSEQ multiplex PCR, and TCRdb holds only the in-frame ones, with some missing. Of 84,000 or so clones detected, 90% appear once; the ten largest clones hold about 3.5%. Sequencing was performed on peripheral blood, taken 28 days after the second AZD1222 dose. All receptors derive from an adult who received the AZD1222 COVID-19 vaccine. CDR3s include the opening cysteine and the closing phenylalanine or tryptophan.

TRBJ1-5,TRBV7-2,CASSLRGQGEQPQHF
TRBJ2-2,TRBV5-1,CASSVTGPITGELFF
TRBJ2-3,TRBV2,CASSSSGLGKIPFTDTQYF
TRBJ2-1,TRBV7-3,CASSLQGDEQFF
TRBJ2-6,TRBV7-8,CASSLVLQGTSGANVLTF
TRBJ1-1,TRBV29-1,CSVEDRENTEAFF
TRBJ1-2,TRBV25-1,CASSESASAGGYTF
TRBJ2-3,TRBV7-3,CASSLVAGPTDTQYF
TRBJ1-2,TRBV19,CASLPGNSMGYTF
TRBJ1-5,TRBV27,CASSLYGISNQPQHF
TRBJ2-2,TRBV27,CASRDWNTGELFF
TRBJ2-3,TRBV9,CASSVGTDTQYF
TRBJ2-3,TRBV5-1,CASSLSRPDTQYF
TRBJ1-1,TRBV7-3,CASSLLGGQSDEAFF
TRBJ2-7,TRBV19,CASSTGYEQYF
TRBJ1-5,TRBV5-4,CASSGGTGVGEPQHF
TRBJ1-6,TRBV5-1,CASSPEGTYNSPLHF
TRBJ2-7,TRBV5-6,CASSTGTGSGYEQYF
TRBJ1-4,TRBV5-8,CASSLILGGSEKLFF
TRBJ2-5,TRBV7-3,CASSFGTLKEETQYF
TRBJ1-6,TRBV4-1,CASSQGVFPLHF
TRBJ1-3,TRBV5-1,CASSLVGAPGNTIYF
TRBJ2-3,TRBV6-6,CASSYNRQGAADTQYF
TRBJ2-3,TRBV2,CASSGGFGTDTQYF
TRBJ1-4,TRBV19,CASSTHRPEAEKLFF
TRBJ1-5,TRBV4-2,CASSQELQSGQPQHF
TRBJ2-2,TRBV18,CASSPNVLWGTGELFF
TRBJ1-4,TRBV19,CASSIEGQRTNEKLFF
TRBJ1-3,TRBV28,CASSFQQGLGGNTIYF
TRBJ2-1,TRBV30,CAWSPRVLNNEQFF
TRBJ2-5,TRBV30,CAWSSGRVGQETQYF
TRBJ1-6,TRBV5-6,CASSLWGGRTYNSPLHF
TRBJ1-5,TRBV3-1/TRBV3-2,CASSQDGEAQPQHF
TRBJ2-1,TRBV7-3,CASSFASGRPYNEQFF
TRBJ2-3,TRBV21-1,CAPKASRTDTQYF
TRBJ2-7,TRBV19,CASSTTQLTIGYEQYF
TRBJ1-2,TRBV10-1,CASSEGQGDYGYTF
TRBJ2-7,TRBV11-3,CASSSGLTYEQYF
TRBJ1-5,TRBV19,CASSTRQGPQPQHF
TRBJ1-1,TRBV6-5,CASSLQGINTEAFF
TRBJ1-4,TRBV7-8,CASSQRQGGYEKLFF
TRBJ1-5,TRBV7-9,CASSLVGGQPQHF
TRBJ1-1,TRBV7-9,CASSLGDRGGTEAFF